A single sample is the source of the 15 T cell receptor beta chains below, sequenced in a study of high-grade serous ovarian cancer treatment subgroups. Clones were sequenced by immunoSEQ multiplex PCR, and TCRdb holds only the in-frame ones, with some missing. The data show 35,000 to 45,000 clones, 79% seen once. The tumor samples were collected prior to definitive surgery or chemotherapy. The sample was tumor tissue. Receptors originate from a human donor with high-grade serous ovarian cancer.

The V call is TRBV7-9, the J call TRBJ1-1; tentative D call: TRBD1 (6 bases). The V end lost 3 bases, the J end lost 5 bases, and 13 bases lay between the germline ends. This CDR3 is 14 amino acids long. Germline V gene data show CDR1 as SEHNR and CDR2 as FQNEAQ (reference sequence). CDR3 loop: CASSLGEGGTEAFF. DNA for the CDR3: TGTGCCAGCAGCTTGGGGGAAGGGGGGACTGAAGCTTTCTTT.

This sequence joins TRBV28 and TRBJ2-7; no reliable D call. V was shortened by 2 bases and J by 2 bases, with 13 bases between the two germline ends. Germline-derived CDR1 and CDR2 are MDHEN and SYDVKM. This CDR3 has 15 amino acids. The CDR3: CASSLLPPAAYEQYF. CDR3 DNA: TGTGCCAGCAGTTTACTCCCCCCGGCGGCCTACGAGCAGTACTTC.

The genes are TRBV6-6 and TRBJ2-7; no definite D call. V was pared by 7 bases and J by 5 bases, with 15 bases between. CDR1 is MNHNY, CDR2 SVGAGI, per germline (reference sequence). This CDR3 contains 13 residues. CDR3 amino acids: CASKRLLSDEQYF. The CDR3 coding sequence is TGTGCCAGCAAGAGACTCTTATCAGACGAGCAGTACTTC.

The CDR3 DNA follows: TGTGCCAGCTCAAATGAGCAGTTCTTC. The encoded protein is CASSNEQFF. V gene TRBV18 combines with J gene TRBJ2-1; no clear D gene. The CDR3 spans 9 residues. Germline V CDR1 and CDR2: KGHSH, LQKENI. The V end was cut by 5 bases, the J end by 7 bases, with 0 bases between.

This CDR3 reads CASSVRLGTNYGYTF. The CDR3 coding sequence is TGTGCCAGTAGTGTCCGACTGGGAACTAACTATGGCTACACCTTC. The chain couples TRBV19 to TRBJ1-2, with D unresolved. V gave up 5 bases and J gave up 0 bases, with 13 bases separating them. Germline CDR1 and CDR2: LNHDA and SQIVND (reference sequence). The CDR3 runs to 15 residues.

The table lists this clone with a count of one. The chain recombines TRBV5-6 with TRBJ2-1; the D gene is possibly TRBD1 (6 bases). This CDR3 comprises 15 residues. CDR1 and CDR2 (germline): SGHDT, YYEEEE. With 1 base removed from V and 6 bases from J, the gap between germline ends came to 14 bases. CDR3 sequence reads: CASSLFAGVVNEQFF. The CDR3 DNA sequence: TGTGCCAGCAGCTTGTTTGCAGGGGTAGTCAATGAGCAGTTCTTC.

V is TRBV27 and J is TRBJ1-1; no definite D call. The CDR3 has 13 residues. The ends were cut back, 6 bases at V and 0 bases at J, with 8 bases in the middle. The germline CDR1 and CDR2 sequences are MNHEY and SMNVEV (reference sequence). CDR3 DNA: TGTGCCAGCAGGCCAGGCATGAACACTGAAGCTTTCTTT. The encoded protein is CASRPGMNTEAFF.

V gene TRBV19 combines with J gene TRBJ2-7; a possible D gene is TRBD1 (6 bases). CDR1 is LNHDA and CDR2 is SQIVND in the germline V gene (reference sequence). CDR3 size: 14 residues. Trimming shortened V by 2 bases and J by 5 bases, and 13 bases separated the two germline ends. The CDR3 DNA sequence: TGTGCCAGTAGTATAAACAGGGAAAACCACGAGCAGTACTTC. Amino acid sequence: CASSINRENHEQYF.

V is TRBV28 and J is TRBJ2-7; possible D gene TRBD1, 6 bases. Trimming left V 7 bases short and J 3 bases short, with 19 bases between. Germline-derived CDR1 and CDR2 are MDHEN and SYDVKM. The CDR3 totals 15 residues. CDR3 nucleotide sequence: TGTGCCAGCACCGGTATGGACAGAACAAACTACGAGCAGTACTTC. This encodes CASTGMDRTNYEQYF.

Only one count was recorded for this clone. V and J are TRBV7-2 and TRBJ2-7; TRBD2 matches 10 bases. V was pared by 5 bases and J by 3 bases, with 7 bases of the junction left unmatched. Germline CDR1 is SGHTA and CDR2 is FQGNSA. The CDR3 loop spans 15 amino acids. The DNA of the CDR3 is TGTGCCAGCAGCCGACTAGCGGGCAATAACTACGAGCAGTACTTC. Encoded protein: CASSRLAGNNYEQYF.

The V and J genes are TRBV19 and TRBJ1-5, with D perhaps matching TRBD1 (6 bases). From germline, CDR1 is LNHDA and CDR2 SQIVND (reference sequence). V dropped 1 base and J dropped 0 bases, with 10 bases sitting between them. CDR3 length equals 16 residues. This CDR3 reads CASSIGTGNSNQPQHF. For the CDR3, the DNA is TGTGCCAGTAGTATAGGAACAGGGAATAGCAATCAGCCCCAGCATTTT.

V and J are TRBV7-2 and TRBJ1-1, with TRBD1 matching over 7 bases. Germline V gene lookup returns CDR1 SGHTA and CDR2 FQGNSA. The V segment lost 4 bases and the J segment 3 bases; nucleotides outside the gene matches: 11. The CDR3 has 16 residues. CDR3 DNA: TGTGCCAGCAGCTCACAACCCCAGGGGGTCGACACTGAAGCTTTCTTT. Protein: CASSSQPQGVDTEAFF.

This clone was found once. CDR3 sequence (DNA): TGTGCCAGCAGCGCGCGACCGGACAGGCTCAACTATGGCTACACCTTC. Translating gives CASSARPDRLNYGYTF. V gene TRBV11-2 combines with J gene TRBJ1-2; 7 bases align to TRBD1. Germline-derived CDR1 and CDR2 are SGHAT and FQNNGV. Trimming cost V 5 bases and J 2 bases; bases outside gene matches: 11. The CDR3 spans 16 residues.

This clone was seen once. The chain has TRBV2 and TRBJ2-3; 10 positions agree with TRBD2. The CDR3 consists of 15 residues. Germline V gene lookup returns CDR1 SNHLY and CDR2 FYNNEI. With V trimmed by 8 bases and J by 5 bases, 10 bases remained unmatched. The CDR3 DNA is TGTGCCAGCGGCCAGCGGGAGGGCCCCAGAGATACGCAGTATTTT. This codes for CASGQREGPRDTQYF.

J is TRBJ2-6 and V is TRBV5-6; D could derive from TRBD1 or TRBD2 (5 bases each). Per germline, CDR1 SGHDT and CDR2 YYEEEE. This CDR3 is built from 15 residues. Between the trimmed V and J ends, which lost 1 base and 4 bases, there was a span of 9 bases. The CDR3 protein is CASSLRGPGANVLTF. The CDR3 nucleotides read TGTGCCAGCAGCTTGCGGGGACCCGGGGCCAACGTCCTGACTTTC.